These 27 T cell receptor beta chains originate from one sample sequenced in a study of blood T cell repertoires in COVID-19 (dated by TCRdb to 2018 to 2020). Library prep was done by the immunoSEQ multiplex PCR assay. Imported from immuneACCESS, the table was reduced by TCRdb to in-frame sequences with V and J called. These copies leave out some clones; in studies compared against another copy, an unresolved V gene accounts for under half, and the cause of the remainder is not known. The table for this sample lists about 220,000 clones; roughly 75% of them were counted only once. About 7.2% of the sample rests with the top ten. The material sequenced was peripheral blood. These receptor sequences come from a woman aged 70 to 79 with acute or convalescent COVID-19.

This chain uses TRBV6-5 with TRBJ1-5; perhaps TRBD1 as D (5 bases). Trimming took 7 bases from V and 4 from J, leaving 14 bases between them. This CDR3 is built from 14 residues. Looked up from germline, CDR1 is MNHEY and CDR2 is SVGAGI. The CDR3 nucleotides are TGTGCCAGCATGCTGGGGGGAGGTAATCAGCCCCAGCATTTT. This encodes CASMLGGGNQPQHF.

The V call is TRBV25-1, the J call TRBJ1-5, with 8 bases fitting TRBD1. The V segment lost 7 bases and the J segment 4 bases; nucleotides outside the gene matches: 9. The CDR3 is 15 residues long. The V gene's germline CDR1 is MGHDK and CDR2 SYGVNS. This CDR3 is CASTPRQGTNQPQHF. For the CDR3, the DNA is TGTGCCAGCACCCCAAGACAGGGGACAAATCAGCCCCAGCATTTT.

The chain is built from TRBV4-1 and TRBJ2-7, with a possible D match to TRBD2 (6 bases). Looked up from germline, CDR1 is MGHRA and CDR2 is YSYEKL. V shed 0 bases and J shed 0 bases, with 18 bases lying between them. This CDR3 comprises 18 residues. The CDR3 coding sequence is TGCGCCAGCAGCCAAGAACCTCTCGGACTAAAACTCTCCTACGAGCAGTACTTC. Protein: CASSQEPLGLKLSYEQYF.

The rearrangement joins TRBV24-1 to TRBJ2-1, with 15 bases identical to TRBD2. CDR3 length equals 16 residues. V lost 3 bases and J lost 9; bases outside the gene matches: 5. CDR1 KGHDR and CDR2 SFDVKD come from the germline V gene. The CDR3 reads CATSDRTSGGGIEQFF. The CDR3, as DNA: TGTGCCACCAGTGATCGGACTAGCGGGGGGGGGATTGAGCAGTTCTTC.

CDR3 coding DNA: TGTGCCAGCAGTGATACAGCGGGTGACACCGGGGAGCTGTTTTTT. Protein: CASSDTAGDTGELFF. The rearrangement uses TRBV2 and TRBJ2-2, with D possibly TRBD2 on 6 matching bases. Trimming removed 3 bases from V and 3 bases from J, with 11 bases in between. Germline CDR1 reads SNHLY; CDR2 reads FYNNEI. The CDR3 sequence is 15 residues long.

The rearrangement links TRBV18 to TRBJ2-7; tentative D call: TRBD2 (6 bases). V lost 3 bases and J lost 6, with 12 bases in between. The CDR3 consists of 13 residues. Germline V gives CDR1 KGHSH, CDR2 LQKENI. CDR3 amino acids: CASSPDRDSEQYF. For the CDR3, the DNA is TGTGCCAGCTCACCGGATCGGGACTCCGAGCAGTACTTC. Filled out from reference TRBV18 and TRBJ2-7, the complete variable domain reads NAGVMQNPRHLVRRRGQEARLRCSPMKGHSHVYWYRQLPEEGLKFMVYLQKENIIDESGMPKERFSAEFPKEGPSILRIQQVVRGDSAAYFCASSPDRDSEQYFGPGTRLTVT.

Details on this clone: Other DNA sequences from this sample encode an identical CDR3 as well. This chain uses TRBV19 with TRBJ1-2; perhaps TRBD1 as D (5 bases). From germline, CDR1 is LNHDA and CDR2 SQIVND (reference sequence). The length of the CDR3 is 13 residues. V shed 4 bases and J shed 5 bases, with 11 bases lying between them. The CDR3 region has the DNA TGTGCCAGTAGTAAGCAGGGAAATTATGGCTACACCTTC. Protein: CASSKQGNYGYTF.

The J gene is TRBJ2-1, the V gene TRBV9; 7 bases agree with TRBD1. Germline CDR1 is SGDLS and CDR2 is YYNGEE. Trimming at V came to 4 bases and at J to 3 bases, leaving 7 bases not matched to a gene. This CDR3 contains 15 residues. The CDR3 sequence is CASSKDRSFYNEQFF. Here the CDR3 DNA reads TGTGCCAGCAGCAAGGACAGGAGCTTCTACAATGAGCAGTTCTTC. The full variable domain, with the rest looked up from reference TRBV9 and TRBJ2-1, is DSGVTQTPKHLITATGQRVTLRCSPRSGDLSVYWYQQSLDQGLQFLIQYYNGEERAKGNILERFSAQQFPDLHSELNLSSLELGDSALYFCASSKDRSFYNEQFFGPGTRLTVL.

The chain uses TRBV13 and TRBJ2-5; TRBD2 matches at 8 bases. Germline CDR1 PRHDT, CDR2 FYEKMQ (reference sequence). V lost 1 base and J lost 3; bases outside the gene matches: 7. The CDR3 is 16 amino acids. CDR3 protein: CASSLEAGLEEETQYF. The DNA of the CDR3 is TGTGCCAGCAGCTTAGAAGCGGGACTAGAGGAAGAGACCCAGTACTTC.

The V gene is TRBV3-1 (or the pseudogene TRBV3-2), the J gene TRBJ2-3; TRBD1 might be the D (6 bases). Germline values: CDR1 LGHDT, CDR2 YNNKEL (reference sequence). V dropped 4 bases and J dropped 2 bases, with 13 bases sitting between them. The CDR3 totals 15 residues. CDR3 coding DNA: TGTGCCAGCAGCCGCCCAGGGGCTACCACAGATACGCAGTATTTT. Its translation is CASSRPGATTDTQYF.

This clone is a singleton in its sample. The rearrangement uses TRBV6-2 or TRBV6-3 and TRBJ1-4, with 8 bases aligning to TRBD1. V lost 2 bases to trimming and J lost 8 bases; unmatched junction nucleotides: 7. Germline V gives CDR1 MNHEY, CDR2 SVGEGT. This CDR3 has 15 amino acids. As DNA, the CDR3 is TGTGCCAGCAGTTACGATGGACAGGGAAGCGAAAAACTGTTTTTT. It specifies CASSYDGQGSEKLFF.

This chain uses TRBV3-1 (or the pseudogene TRBV3-2) with TRBJ2-2, with a tentative D call TRBD1 (5 bases). The CDR3 consists of 15 residues. V shed 2 bases and J shed 2 bases, with 9 bases lying between them. CDR1 is LGHDT and CDR2 is YNNKEL in the germline V gene (reference sequence). The CDR3 coding sequence is TGTGCCAGCAGCCAAAGGGGTTACAACACCGGGGAGCTGTTTTTT. This gives the protein CASSQRGYNTGELFF.

This chain uses TRBV30 with TRBJ2-5, with D perhaps TRBD1 (6 bases). The CDR3 runs to 12 residues. Germline V lookup: CDR1 GTSNPN, CDR2 SVGIG (reference sequence). Between the trimmed V and J ends, which lost 4 bases and 0 bases, there was a span of 6 bases. The CDR3 nucleotides read TGTGCCTGGAACAGGGACCAAGAGACCCAGTACTTC. It specifies CAWNRDQETQYF.

The gene calls are TRBV11-2 and TRBJ2-2; 9 bases align to TRBD2. With V trimmed by 7 bases and J by 4 bases, 4 bases remained unmatched. The V gene's germline CDR1 is SGHAT and CDR2 FQNNGV. The CDR3 is made up of 14 amino acids. The CDR3 region is CASTLAGSTGELFF. The CDR3 nucleotides are TGTGCCAGCACTCTAGCGGGGTCCACCGGGGAGCTGTTTTTT.

The gene calls are TRBV5-1 and TRBJ2-3; TRBD2 matches 13 bases. This CDR3 comprises 16 residues. The germline V gene encodes CDR1 SGHRS and CDR2 YFSETQ. J gave up 4 bases and V 4 bases, and 6 bases lay outside the gene matches. The CDR3 here is CASSQLAGGIADTQYF. For the CDR3, the DNA is TGCGCCAGCAGCCAACTAGCGGGGGGGATTGCAGATACGCAGTATTTT. Variable domain in full (rest from reference TRBV5-1 and TRBJ2-3): KAGVTQTPRYLIKTRGQQVTLSCSPISGHRSVSWYQQTPGQGLQFLFEYFSETQRNKGNFPGRFSGRQFSNSRSEMNVSTLELGDSALYLCASSQLAGGIADTQYFGPGTRLTVL.

The chain uses TRBV30 and TRBJ1-5, with TRBD1 matching over 7 bases. Per the germline V gene, CDR1 is GTSNPN and CDR2 is SVGIG (reference sequence). Trimming removed 2 bases from V and 4 bases from J; junction bases left unmatched: 2. CDR3 length equals 13 residues. CDR3 sequence: CAWSTRGNQPQHF. CDR3 coding DNA: TGTGCCTGGAGTACCAGGGGGAATCAGCCCCAGCATTTT. The full variable domain, completed using reference TRBV30 and TRBJ1-5, is SQTIHQWPATLVQPVGSPLSLECTVEGTSNPNLYWYRQAAGRGLQLLFYSVGIGQISSEVPQNLSASRPQDRQFILSSKKLLLSDSGFYLCAWSTRGNQPQHFGDGTRLSIL.

Comment on this clone: One junction end does not reproduce the germline sequence, and a read error may be involved. The CDR3 bases are TGTGCCAGCAGTTCCACGAACAGGGGGCCCACCAACTTC. It encodes CASSSTNRGPTNF. The gene calls are TRBV12-3 or TRBV12-4 and TRBJ2-7, with 9 nucleotides matching TRBD1. This CDR3 has 13 amino acids.

This chain joins TRBV6-2 or TRBV6-3 and TRBJ2-1; perhaps TRBD2 as D (5 bases). V lost 4 bases and J lost 1, with 17 bases in between. The germline V gene has CDR1 MNHEY and CDR2 SVGEGT. The length of the CDR3 is 17 residues. The CDR3 loop reads CASSFRGPSGSYNEQFF. The CDR3 bases are TGTGCCAGCAGTTTCCGGGGTCCCTCTGGGTCCTACAATGAGCAGTTCTTC.

This clone was seen more than once but under ten times. The chain employs TRBV5-4 and TRBJ1-2; D unresolved. V was cut by 0 bases and J by 5 bases, with 11 bases left in between. Germline V lookup: CDR1 SGHNT, CDR2 YYREEE (reference sequence). The CDR3 covers 14 residues. CDR3 DNA sequence: TGTGCCAGCAGCTTGGGGTCCGGGGAATATGGCTACACCTTC. Its protein is CASSLGSGEYGYTF.

Worth noting for this clone: Other DNA sequences in the same sample also yield this CDR3. The chain couples TRBV11-2 to TRBJ2-7; tentative D call: TRBD1 (6 bases). Trimming pared 5 bases from V and 0 bases from J, leaving 23 bases between. The V gene's germline CDR1 is SGHAT and CDR2 FQNNGV. This CDR3 contains 18 residues. CDR3 DNA sequence: TGTGCCAGCAGCCCGTCGGGACACCAACTCTCATACTCCTACGAGCAGTACTTC. Protein: CASSPSGHQLSYSYEQYF. The complete variable domain, with remaining parts taken from reference TRBV11-2 and TRBJ2-7, reads EAGVAQSPRYKIIEKRQSVAFWCNPISGHATLYWYQQILGQGPKLLIQFQNNGVVDDSQLPKDRFSAERLKGVDSTLKIQPAKLEDSAVYLCASSPSGHQLSYSYEQYFGPGTRLTVT.

This rearrangement joins TRBV7-9 to TRBJ1-1, with a tentative D call TRBD1 (6 bases). The CDR3 covers 14 residues. V was cut by 5 bases and J by 1 base, with 11 bases left in between. Germline V lookup: CDR1 SEHNR, CDR2 FQNEAQ (reference sequence). The CDR3 nucleotides read TGTGCCAGCAGCCAACAGGGCAGGAACACTGAAGCTTTCTTT. As protein: CASSQQGRNTEAFF.

This chain connects TRBV5-1 to TRBJ2-1; possibly TRBD2 for D (5 bases). Germline assignment: CDR1 SGHRS and CDR2 YFSETQ. CDR3 length: 14 residues. Trimming shortened V by 4 bases and J by 6 bases, and 14 bases separated the two germline ends. The CDR3 here is CASSAFTRVNEQFF. In DNA form, the CDR3 reads TGCGCCAGCAGCGCCTTCACGCGGGTCAATGAGCAGTTCTTC.

The chain joins TRBV3-1 (or the pseudogene TRBV3-2) to TRBJ2-2; the D gene is possibly TRBD2 (6 bases). Germline V gene sequence: CDR1 LGHDT, CDR2 YNNKEL (reference sequence). This CDR3 has 14 residues. Trimming pared 1 base from V and 5 bases from J, leaving 8 bases between. In DNA, the CDR3 is TGTGCCAGCAGCCAAGCGGGGGAGACCGGGGAGCTGTTTTTT. Its protein is CASSQAGETGELFF.

This chain connects TRBV5-1 to TRBJ2-1; TRBD2 matches at 9 bases. The CDR3 contains 17 residues. V was pared by 4 bases and J by 2 bases, with 10 bases of the junction left unmatched. Germline CDR1 SGHRS, CDR2 YFSETQ. CDR3 nucleotides: TGCGCCAGCAGCCCCGGCGGGGGACTAGCAGCCTACAATGAGCAGTTCTTC. It codes for CASSPGGGLAAYNEQFF.

The rearrangement links TRBV7-3 to TRBJ1-3; tentatively, D is TRBD1 (6 bases). In germline, CDR1 is SGHTA, CDR2 FQGTGA. CDR3 length equals 13 residues. V was cut by 8 bases and J by 4 bases, with 12 bases left in between. The CDR3 DNA sequence: TGTGCCAGCCGTACAGGGCAAGGAAACACCATATATTTT. Translating gives CASRTGQGNTIYF.

The chain carries TRBV6-5 and TRBJ1-3; D possibly corresponds to TRBD1 (5 bases). Germline CDR1 is MNHEY and CDR2 is SVGAGI. Trimming shortened V by 0 bases and J by 2 bases, and 8 bases separated the two germline ends. This CDR3 contains 15 residues. CDR3 in DNA: TGTGCCAGCAGTTACTCGGGGCTGACTGGAAACACCATATATTTT. Its protein product is CASSYSGLTGNTIYF.

The gene calls are TRBV19 and TRBJ2-2; the match to TRBD2 covers 12 bases. The CDR3 is 18 amino acids. V shed 3 bases, J shed 4 bases, and the junction held 9 bases outside the gene matches. CDR1 LNHDA and CDR2 SQIVND come from the germline V gene (reference sequence). The CDR3 DNA reads as TGTGCCAGTAGTATCCCCTCTAGCGGGGGGGGTAGCACCGGGGAGCTGTTTTTT. Residues: CASSIPSSGGGSTGELFF.